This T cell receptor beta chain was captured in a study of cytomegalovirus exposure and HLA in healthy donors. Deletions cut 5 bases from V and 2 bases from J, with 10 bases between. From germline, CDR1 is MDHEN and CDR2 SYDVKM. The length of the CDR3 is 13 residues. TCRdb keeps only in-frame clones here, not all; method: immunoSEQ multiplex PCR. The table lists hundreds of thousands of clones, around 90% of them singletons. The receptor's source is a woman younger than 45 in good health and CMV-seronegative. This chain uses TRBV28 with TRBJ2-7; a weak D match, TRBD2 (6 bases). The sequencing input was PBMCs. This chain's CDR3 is CASSRGEAYEQYF. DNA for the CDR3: TGTGCCAGCAGTCGAGGGGAGGCCTACGAGCAGTACTTC.